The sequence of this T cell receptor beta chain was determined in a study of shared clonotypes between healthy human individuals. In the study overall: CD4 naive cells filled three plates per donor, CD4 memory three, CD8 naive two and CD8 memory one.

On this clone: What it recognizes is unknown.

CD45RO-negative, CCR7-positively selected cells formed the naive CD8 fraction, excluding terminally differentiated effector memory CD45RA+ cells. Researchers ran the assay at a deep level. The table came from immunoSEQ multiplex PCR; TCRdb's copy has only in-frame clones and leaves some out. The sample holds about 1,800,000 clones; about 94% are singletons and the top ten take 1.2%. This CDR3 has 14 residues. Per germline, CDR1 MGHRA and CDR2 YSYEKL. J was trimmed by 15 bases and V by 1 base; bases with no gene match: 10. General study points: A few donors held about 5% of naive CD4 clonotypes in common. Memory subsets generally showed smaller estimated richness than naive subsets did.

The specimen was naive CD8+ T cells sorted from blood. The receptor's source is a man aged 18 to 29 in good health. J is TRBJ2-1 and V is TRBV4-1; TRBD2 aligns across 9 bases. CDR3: CASSQGVLAGPGFF. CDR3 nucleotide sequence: TGCGCCAGCAGCCAAGGAGTACTAGCGGGCCCCGGGTTCTTC.